The sequence of this T cell receptor beta chain was determined in a study of T-cell reconstitution after alpha-beta-depleted transplantation in children. Preparing the TCRbeta library involved the use of unique molecular identifiers. A single record per CDR3 protein comes from TCRdb applying MiXCR to the PCR reads. This table has over 150,000 distinct CDR3 sequences, about 6.8% appearing once. In this sample, this clonotype turned up many times. There are 14 residues in the CDR3. Germline-derived CDR1 and CDR2 are MNHEY and SMNVEV (reference sequence). Trimming shortened V by 3 bases and J by 4 bases, and 11 bases separated the two germline ends.

This TCR came from a human donor who donated a stem cell graft to a child with Wiskott-Aldrich syndrome. The source material was PBMCs from the stem cell graft donor, sampled from the stem cell graft. The rearrangement uses TRBV27 and TRBJ2-3; no clear D. The CDR3 bases are TGTGCCAGCAGTTTGAGAGAAAGCGCAGATACGCAGTATTTT. Encoded protein: CASSLRESADTQYF.